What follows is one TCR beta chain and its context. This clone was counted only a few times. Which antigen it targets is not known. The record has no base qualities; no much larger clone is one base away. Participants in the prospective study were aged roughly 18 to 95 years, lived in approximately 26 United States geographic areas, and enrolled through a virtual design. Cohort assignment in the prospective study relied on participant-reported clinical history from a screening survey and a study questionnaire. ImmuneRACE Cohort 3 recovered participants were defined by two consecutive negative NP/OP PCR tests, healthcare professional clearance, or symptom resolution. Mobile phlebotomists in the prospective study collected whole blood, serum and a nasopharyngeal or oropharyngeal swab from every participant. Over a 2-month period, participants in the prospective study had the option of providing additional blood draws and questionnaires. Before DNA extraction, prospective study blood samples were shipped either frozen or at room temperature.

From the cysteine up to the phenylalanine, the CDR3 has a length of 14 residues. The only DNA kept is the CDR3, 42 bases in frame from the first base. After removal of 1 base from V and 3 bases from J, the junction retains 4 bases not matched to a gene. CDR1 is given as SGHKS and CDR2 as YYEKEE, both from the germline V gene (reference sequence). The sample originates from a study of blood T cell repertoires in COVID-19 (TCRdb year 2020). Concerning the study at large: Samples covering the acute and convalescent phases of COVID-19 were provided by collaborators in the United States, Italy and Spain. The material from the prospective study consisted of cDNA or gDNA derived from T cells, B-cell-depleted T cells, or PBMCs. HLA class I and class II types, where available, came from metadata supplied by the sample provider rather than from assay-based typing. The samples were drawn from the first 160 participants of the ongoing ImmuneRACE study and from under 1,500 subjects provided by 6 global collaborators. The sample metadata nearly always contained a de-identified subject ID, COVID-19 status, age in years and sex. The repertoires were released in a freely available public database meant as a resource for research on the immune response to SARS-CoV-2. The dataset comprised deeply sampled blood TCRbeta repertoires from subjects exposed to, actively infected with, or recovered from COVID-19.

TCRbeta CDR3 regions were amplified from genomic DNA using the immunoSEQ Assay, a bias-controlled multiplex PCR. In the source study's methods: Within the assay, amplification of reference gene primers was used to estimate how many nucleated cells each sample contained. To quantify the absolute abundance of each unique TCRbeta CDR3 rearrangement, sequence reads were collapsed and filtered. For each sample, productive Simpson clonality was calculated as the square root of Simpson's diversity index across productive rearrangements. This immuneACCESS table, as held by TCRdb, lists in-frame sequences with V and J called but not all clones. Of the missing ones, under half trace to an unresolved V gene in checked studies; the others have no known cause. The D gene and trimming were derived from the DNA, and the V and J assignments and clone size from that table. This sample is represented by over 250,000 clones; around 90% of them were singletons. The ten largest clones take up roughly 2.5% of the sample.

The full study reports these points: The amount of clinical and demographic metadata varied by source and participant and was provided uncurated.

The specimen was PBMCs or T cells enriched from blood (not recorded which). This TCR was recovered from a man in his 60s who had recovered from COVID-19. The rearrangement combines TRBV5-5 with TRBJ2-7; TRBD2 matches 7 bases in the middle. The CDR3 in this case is CASSLRGEGYEQYF. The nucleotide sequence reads TGTGCCAGCAGCTTGCGTGGGGAGGGCTACGAGCAGTACTTC.